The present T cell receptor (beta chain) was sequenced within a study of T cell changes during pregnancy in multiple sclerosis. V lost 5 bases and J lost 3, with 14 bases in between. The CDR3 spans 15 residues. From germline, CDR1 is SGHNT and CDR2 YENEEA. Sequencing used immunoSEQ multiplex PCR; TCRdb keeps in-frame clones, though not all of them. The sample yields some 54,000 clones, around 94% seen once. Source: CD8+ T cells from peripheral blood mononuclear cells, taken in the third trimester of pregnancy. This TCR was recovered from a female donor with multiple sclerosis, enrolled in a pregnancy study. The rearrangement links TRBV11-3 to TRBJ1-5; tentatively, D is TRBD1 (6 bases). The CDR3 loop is CASSHLGGLNQPQHF. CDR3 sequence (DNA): TGTGCCAGCAGCCACCTCGGGGGGCTCAATCAGCCCCAGCATTTT.